A single sample gave rise to the 8 T cell receptor beta chains below, sequenced in a study of cytomegalovirus exposure and HLA in healthy donors. The assay was immunoSEQ multiplex PCR, and TCRdb's table has in-frame clones only and misses some. The profile shows more than 250,000 clones, around 87% of them singletons. The sequencing input was PBMCs. The receptors derive from a woman in her 30s in good health and CMV-seropositive.

This chain joins TRBV7-9 and TRBJ1-2; TRBD1 is a possible D gene (5 bases). Germline assignment: CDR1 SEHNR and CDR2 FQNEAQ (reference sequence). V dropped 1 base and J dropped 6 bases, with 18 bases sitting between them. CDR3 length equals 16 residues. The CDR3 is CASSLGGRAHNNGYTF. The CDR3 DNA sequence: TGTGCCAGCAGCTTAGGGGGCAGGGCTCACAATAATGGCTACACCTTC.

This chain joins TRBV6-5 and TRBJ2-7; 7 bases match TRBD2. V lost 6 bases, J lost 7 bases, and 15 bases stayed unmatched. CDR1 is MNHEY, CDR2 SVGAGI, per germline. The CDR3 has 15 amino acids. The CDR3 protein is CASRKTGTTYGEQYF. As DNA, the CDR3 is TGTGCCAGCAGAAAAACCGGGACTACTTACGGGGAGCAGTACTTC.

The chain uses TRBV28 and TRBJ1-5; D is perhaps TRBD1 (6 bases). Trimming left V 5 bases short and J 4 bases short, with 15 bases between. The CDR3 totals 15 residues. Germline CDR1 reads MDHEN; CDR2 reads SYDVKM. The CDR3 loop is CASSPQGISNQPQHF. The CDR3 DNA reads as TGTGCCAGCAGTCCCCAGGGGATCTCTAATCAGCCCCAGCATTTT.

V and J are TRBV27 and TRBJ2-3; TRBD2 agrees at 9 bases. The CDR3 extends over 15 amino acids. Germline loops: CDR1 MNHEY, CDR2 SMNVEV (reference sequence). V lost 8 bases and J lost 1; bases outside the gene matches: 7. The chain's CDR3 is CASSYPSGGTDTQYF. The CDR3 nucleotides read TGTGCCAGCTCTTATCCTAGCGGGGGCACAGATACGCAGTATTTT.

The CDR3 DNA follows: TGCGCCAGCAGCCAAGACCGGGGACAGGGAAATTCACCCCTCCACTTT. Protein: CASSQDRGQGNSPLHF. The chain couples TRBV4-3 to TRBJ1-6, with 9 bases matching TRBD1. Germline V gives CDR1 LGHNA, CDR2 YSLEER. The CDR3 runs to 16 residues. V shed 0 bases, J shed 7 bases, and the junction held 4 bases outside the gene matches.

This chain links TRBV6-6 with TRBJ2-7, with TRBD1 matching 8 bases. This CDR3 is 14 amino acids long. The V gene end was trimmed by 5 bases and the J gene end by 0 bases; junction bases not matched to a gene: 3. Germline CDR1 MNHNY, CDR2 SVGAGI (reference sequence). The CDR3 loop reads CASSGDRPSYEQYF. The CDR3 DNA reads TGTGCCAGCAGTGGGGACAGGCCCTCCTACGAGCAGTACTTC.

The J gene is TRBJ2-1, the V gene TRBV28, with 8 bases that match TRBD1. The CDR3 runs 15 residues. The trim removed 6 bases at V and 7 bases at J, leaving 11 bases unmatched. Germline CDR1 reads MDHEN; CDR2 reads SYDVKM. Written as DNA, the CDR3 is TGTGCCAGCAGGACGACAGGGGCGGGCAGAAATGAGCAGTTCTTC. It specifies CASRTTGAGRNEQFF.

The chain's CDR3 is CASSYSAGSSYGYTF. The DNA for the CDR3 is TGTGCCAGCAGTTATAGTGCGGGCAGTTCCTATGGCTACACCTTC. The chain recombines TRBV27 with TRBJ1-2; D is unresolved. This CDR3 region has 15 residues. In germline, CDR1 is MNHEY, CDR2 SMNVEV (reference sequence). V was trimmed by 4 bases and J by 4 bases, leaving 16 bases between them.